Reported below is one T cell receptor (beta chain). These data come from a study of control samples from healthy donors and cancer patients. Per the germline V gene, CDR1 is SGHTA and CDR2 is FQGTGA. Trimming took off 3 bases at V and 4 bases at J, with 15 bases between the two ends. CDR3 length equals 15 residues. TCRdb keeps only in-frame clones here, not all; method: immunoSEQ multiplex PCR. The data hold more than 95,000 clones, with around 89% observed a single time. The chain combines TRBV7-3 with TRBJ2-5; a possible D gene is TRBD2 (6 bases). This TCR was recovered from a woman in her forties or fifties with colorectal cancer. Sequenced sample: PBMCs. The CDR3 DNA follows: TGTGCCAGCAGCTTGTCAGGGATGGAGGGAGAGACCCAGTACTTC. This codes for CASSLSGMEGETQYF.